Following are 20 T cell receptor beta chains from one sample sequenced in a study of cytomegalovirus exposure and HLA in healthy donors. 60 Vbeta and 13 Jbeta primers were used in PCR. Sequencing used immunoSEQ multiplex PCR; TCRdb keeps in-frame clones, though not all of them. Of about 190,000 clones in the sample, about 90% were seen once. Sample: PBMCs. Every receptor here comes from a man between 25 and 39 years old in good health and CMV-seronegative.

The chain uses TRBV9 and TRBJ2-5, with 8 bases identical to TRBD2. Germline V gene sequence: CDR1 SGDLS, CDR2 YYNGEE. The trim removed 3 bases at V and 5 bases at J, leaving 12 bases unmatched. The CDR3 spans 16 residues. CDR3 in DNA: TGTGCCAGCAGCGCGGGGGGGGCGGGAGTGTTGGAGACCCAGTACTTC. Amino acid sequence: CASSAGGAGVLETQYF.

The chain recombines TRBV15 with TRBJ2-7, with 9 bases aligning to TRBD2. J gave up 4 bases and V 1 base, and 17 bases lay outside the gene matches. Germline values: CDR1 LNHNV, CDR2 YYDKDF (reference sequence). The CDR3 contains 19 residues. This chain's CDR3 is CATSRVRASGTAIGYEQYF. The CDR3 region has the DNA TGTGCCACCAGCAGAGTAAGAGCTAGCGGGACCGCCATAGGATACGAGCAGTACTTC.

The rearrangement links TRBV6-4 to TRBJ2-1; D not certain. The CDR3 runs 13 residues. The V end was cut by 3 bases, the J end by 6 bases, with 9 bases between. Germline assignment: CDR1 MRHNA and CDR2 SNTAGT. The chain's CDR3 is CASSDNSLNEQFF. In DNA, the CDR3 is TGTGCCAGCAGTGATAATAGCCTCAATGAGCAGTTCTTC.

The CDR3 DNA is TGTGCCAGCAGCTCTTATTCGACAGGGCGCGTTAACACTGAAGCTTTCTTT. It specifies CASSSYSTGRVNTEAFF. The chain employs TRBV5-6 and TRBJ1-1; 7 positions match TRBD1. The CDR3 covers 17 residues. V was clipped by 3 bases and J by 2 bases; unmatched bases: 13. Germline V gene data show CDR1 as SGHDT and CDR2 as YYEEEE.

The rearrangement links TRBV10-3 to TRBJ1-1; TRBD1 agrees at 7 bases. The germline gives CDR1 ENHRY, CDR2 SYGVKD. The CDR3 has 15 residues. V dropped 5 bases and J dropped 3; count of bases not matched to a gene: 9. The CDR3 coding sequence is TGTGCCATCAGTCAAATTACACAGGGGTACACTGAAGCTTTCTTT. Amino acid sequence: CAISQITQGYTEAFF.

The chain uses TRBV10-2 and TRBJ2-7; maybe TRBD2 (6 bases). This CDR3 is built from 14 residues. V was trimmed by 4 bases and J by 3 bases, leaving 13 bases between them. Germline CDR1 WSHSY, CDR2 SAAADI. The CDR3 DNA follows: TGCGCCAGCAGTGTAGGCCTAGCGAGCTACGAGCAGTACTTC. It is translated as CASSVGLASYEQYF.

CDR3 amino acids: CSARDNEQFF. For the CDR3, the DNA is TGCAGTGCCCGGGACAATGAGCAGTTCTTC. The V and J genes are TRBV20-1 and TRBJ2-1, with D unclear. Germline V gene lookup returns CDR1 DFQATT and CDR2 SNEGSKA (reference sequence). The CDR3 contains 10 residues. V was shortened by 6 bases and J by 5 bases, with 5 bases between the two germline ends.

J is TRBJ1-2 and V is TRBV13; D uncertain. This CDR3 spans 9 amino acids. V gave up 8 bases and J gave up 8 bases, with 6 bases separating them. The germline gives CDR1 PRHDT, CDR2 FYEKMQ (reference sequence). Written as DNA, the CDR3 is TGTGCCAGCCACCAGGGCTACACCTTC. This encodes CASHQGYTF.

The chain uses TRBV5-6 and TRBJ2-1; D is possibly TRBD2 (6 bases). Trimming stripped 0 bases from V and 3 bases from J, with 13 bases between. Germline V CDR1 and CDR2: SGHDT, YYEEEE. The CDR3 extends over 16 amino acids. The CDR3 loop is CASSLAVRGLYNEQFF. The CDR3 DNA reads TGTGCCAGCAGCTTGGCAGTGAGGGGACTCTACAATGAGCAGTTCTTC.

The count of this clone is one. The V call is TRBV30, the J call TRBJ1-6; 9 bases line up with TRBD1. CDR1 and CDR2 (germline): GTSNPN, SVGIG (reference sequence). The J segment lost 10 bases and the V segment lost 2 bases, leaving 9 bases of the junction unmatched. The CDR3 has 15 residues. The CDR3 sequence is CAWSPQTGGMSPLHF. In nucleotides, the CDR3 is TGTGCCTGGAGTCCCCAGACAGGGGGTATGTCACCCCTCCACTTT.

V gene TRBV30 combines with J gene TRBJ2-7; 12 nucleotides line up with TRBD2. The germline gives CDR1 GTSNPN, CDR2 SVGIG (reference sequence). V lost 5 bases and J lost 6; bases outside the gene matches: 11. This CDR3 has 15 residues. The CDR3: CAWDTGLAGSGEQYF. CDR3 nucleotides: TGTGCCTGGGATACCGGACTAGCGGGATCTGGCGAGCAGTACTTC.

The CDR3 nucleotides are TGCAGTCCAAAAAGAGGGATTGAAGCTTTCTTT. This translates into CSPKRGIEAFF. The chain recombines TRBV20-1 with TRBJ1-1; no clear D. Germline CDR1 reads DFQATT; CDR2 reads SNEGSKA (reference sequence). The CDR3 spans 11 residues. Trimming removed 8 bases from V and 7 bases from J, with 14 bases in between.

The chain recombines TRBV5-1 with TRBJ1-2; 7 bases line up with TRBD1. CDR1 is SGHRS and CDR2 is YFSETQ in the germline V gene. CDR3 length: 15 amino acids. V shed 2 bases, J shed 4 bases, and the junction held 8 bases outside the gene matches. This chain's CDR3 is CASSLDRERSYGYTF. Here the CDR3 DNA reads TGCGCCAGCAGCTTAGACAGGGAGAGGAGCTATGGCTACACCTTC.

This clone has only one observation. The CDR3 spells CASSWGVYAEAFF. Written as DNA, the CDR3 is TGTGCCAGCAGCTGGGGGGTATATGCTGAAGCTTTCTTT. The chain joins TRBV5-4 to TRBJ1-1; D may be TRBD1 (5 bases). The germline V gene has CDR1 SGHNT and CDR2 YYREEE (reference sequence). Trimming cost V 3 bases and J 6 bases, with 12 bases left between them. The CDR3 has 13 amino acids.

The rearrangement joins TRBV2 to TRBJ2-3, with a tentative D call TRBD2 (5 bases). Per germline, CDR1 SNHLY and CDR2 FYNNEI. Trimming removed 2 bases at V and 8 bases at J, with 11 bases between. The CDR3 contains 13 residues. The CDR3 DNA is TGTGCCAGCAGTGAAAGGCAGGCGGGTACGCAGTATTTT. Translation: CASSERQAGTQYF.

The CDR3 bases are TGTGCCAGCAGTTACTCACGGGGGGGCGGCACCGGGGAGCTGTTTTTT. Translation gives CASSYSRGGGTGELFF. This rearrangement joins TRBV6-5 to TRBJ2-2, with 8 bases fitting TRBD2. Germline CDR1 and CDR2: MNHEY and SVGAGI. There are 16 residues in the CDR3. V lost 0 bases, J lost 4 bases, and 4 bases stayed unmatched.

The chain couples TRBV7-2 to TRBJ2-7; 8 nucleotides agree with TRBD2. The junction had 6 bases not matched to a gene; V was cut back by 3 bases and J by 2 bases. CDR3 length: 15 residues. Per germline, CDR1 SGHTA and CDR2 FQGNSA. The CDR3 sequence is CASSFFSGKTYEQYF. DNA of the CDR3: TGTGCCAGCAGCTTTTTTAGCGGGAAGACCTACGAGCAGTACTTC.

The genes are TRBV6-5 and TRBJ2-1, with 9 bases identical to TRBD2. The ends lost 8 bases at V and 4 bases at J; junction bases unmatched: 3. Germline lookup yields CDR1 MNHEY and CDR2 SVGAGI. The CDR3 extends over 13 amino acids. CDR3 protein: CASGLAGYNEQFF. CDR3 bases: TGTGCCAGCGGGCTAGCGGGATACAATGAGCAGTTCTTC.

The genes are TRBV7-9 and TRBJ2-7; 7 nucleotides agree with TRBD1. Losses at the gene ends were 8 bases for V and 2 bases for J; bases not matched to a gene: 3. Germline lookup yields CDR1 SEHNR and CDR2 FQNEAQ (reference sequence). This CDR3 spans 12 amino acids. The CDR3 region is CASGTAPYEQYF. As DNA, the CDR3 is TGTGCCAGCGGGACAGCTCCCTACGAGCAGTACTTC.

The chain combines TRBV7-2 with TRBJ2-7; a weak D match, TRBD2 (5 bases). The CDR3 covers 14 residues. In germline, CDR1 is SGHTA, CDR2 FQGNSA. Trimming removed 2 bases from V and 0 bases from J, with 8 bases in between. The CDR3 sequence: CASSLTGSSYEQYF. CDR3 coding DNA: TGTGCCAGCAGCTTAACGGGGAGCTCCTACGAGCAGTACTTC.